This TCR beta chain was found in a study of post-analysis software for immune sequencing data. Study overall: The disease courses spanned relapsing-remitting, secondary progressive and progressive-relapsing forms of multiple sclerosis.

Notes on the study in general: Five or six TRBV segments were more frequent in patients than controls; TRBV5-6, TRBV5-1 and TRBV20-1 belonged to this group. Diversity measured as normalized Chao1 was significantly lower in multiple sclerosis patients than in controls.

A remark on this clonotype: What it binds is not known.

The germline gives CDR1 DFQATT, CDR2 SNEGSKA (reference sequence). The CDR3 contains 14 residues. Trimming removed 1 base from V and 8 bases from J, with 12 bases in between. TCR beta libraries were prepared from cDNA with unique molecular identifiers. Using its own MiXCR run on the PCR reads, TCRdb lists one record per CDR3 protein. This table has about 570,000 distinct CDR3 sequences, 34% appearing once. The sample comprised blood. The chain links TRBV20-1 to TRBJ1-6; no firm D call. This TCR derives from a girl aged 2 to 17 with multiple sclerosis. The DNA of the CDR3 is TGCAGTGCTAGAGTCGGTGGTGGCGATTCACCCCTCCACTTT. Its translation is CSARVGGGDSPLHF.